This passage covers 14 T cell receptor beta chains from one sample sequenced in a study of CD4+ T cells in melanoma. Only in-frame clones appear in the TCRdb table, and some are missing; sequencing was by immunoSEQ multiplex PCR. The table has some 14,000 clones, over 80% seen once; the top ten hold approximately 5.9%. The specimen was cells from a culture (not recorded whether cultured in vitro). The source of these receptors is a human donor with melanoma.

This chain connects TRBV19 to TRBJ1-2; D is unclear. The ends were cut back, 6 bases at V and 5 bases at J, with 10 bases in the middle. The V gene's germline CDR1 is LNHDA and CDR2 SQIVND (reference sequence). The CDR3 totals 12 residues. CDR3 region: CASSNGRYGYTF. As DNA, the CDR3 is TGTGCCAGTAGCAATGGGAGATATGGCTACACCTTC.

The chain recombines TRBV19 with TRBJ1-2; D possibly corresponds to TRBD1 (5 bases). In germline, CDR1 is LNHDA, CDR2 SQIVND (reference sequence). Trimming pared 4 bases from V and 2 bases from J, leaving 11 bases between. The CDR3 has 14 residues. CDR3 sequence (DNA): TGTGCCAGTAGTAGACAGACCTTGAACTATGGCTACACCTTC. Protein: CASSRQTLNYGYTF.

CDR3 nucleotide sequence: TGTGCTAGTGGTTTGGTACTAATAGAGGGACTAGCGGGGGTTAACACCGGGGAGCTGTTTTTT. It yields the protein CASGLVLIEGLAGVNTGELFF. The rearrangement joins TRBV12-5 to TRBJ2-2; 14 bases are a match to TRBD2. Germline V gene lookup returns CDR1 LGHNT and CDR2 FRNRAP. This CDR3 has 21 amino acids. V lost 0 bases and J lost 2; bases outside the gene matches: 11.

The V gene is TRBV10-3, the J gene TRBJ2-7; D not resolved. Germline V CDR1 and CDR2: ENHRY, SYGVKD. The CDR3 runs 12 residues. The V end lost 8 bases, the J end lost 6 bases, and 14 bases lay between the germline ends. CDR3 sequence reads: CAISLVGREQYF. CDR3 in DNA: TGTGCCATCTCCCTAGTCGGGCGCGAGCAGTACTTC.

V usage is TRBV9 and J usage is TRBJ2-7, with 9 bases matching TRBD2. Germline V gives CDR1 SGDLS, CDR2 YYNGEE. Unmatched junction bases numbered 10, after V lost 0 bases and J lost 6 bases. This CDR3 region has 16 residues. CDR3 protein: CASSVGLAGSEREQYF. The CDR3 DNA follows: TGTGCCAGCAGCGTAGGGCTAGCGGGGAGTGAGCGCGAGCAGTACTTC.

The V gene is TRBV5-1, the J gene TRBJ2-1; TRBD2 matches 9 bases. Germline assignment: CDR1 SGHRS and CDR2 YFSETQ. V shed 4 bases and J 8 bases; nucleotides not matched to a gene: 7. The CDR3 loop spans 14 amino acids. The CDR3 sequence is CASSPGTSQHEQFF. CDR3 bases: TGCGCCAGCAGCCCGGGGACTAGCCAGCATGAGCAGTTCTTC.

The V and J genes are TRBV4-1 and TRBJ1-4; D perhaps matches TRBD1 (5 bases). The V gene's germline CDR1 is MGHRA and CDR2 YSYEKL. The germline V and J ends were trimmed by 0 bases and 8 bases, with 16 bases remaining between them. This CDR3 is 16 amino acids long. The CDR3 spells CASSQDADSLREKLFF. CDR3 bases: TGCGCCAGCAGCCAAGACGCCGACAGTCTTAGGGAAAAACTGTTTTTT.

The chain has TRBV7-9 and TRBJ2-3; 9 bases align to TRBD2. Germline V gene sequence: CDR1 SEHNR, CDR2 FQNEAQ (reference sequence). This CDR3 contains 15 residues. V was pared by 5 bases and J by 5 bases, with 8 bases of the junction left unmatched. The CDR3 nucleotides read TGTGCCAGCAGCCACGGTAGCGGGGGTGAAGATACGCAGTATTTT. Amino acid sequence: CASSHGSGGEDTQYF.

A few counts support this clone. The sample holds other DNA sequences that translate to the same CDR3. V gene TRBV28 combines with J gene TRBJ1-2; D is unresolved. The CDR3 sequence is 12 residues long. The V end lost 5 bases, the J end lost 4 bases, and 8 bases lay between the germline ends. Germline assignment: CDR1 MDHEN and CDR2 SYDVKM. The CDR3 region has the DNA TGTGCCAGCAGTCTCCGTCTCTATGGCTACACCTTC. Translating it yields CASSLRLYGYTF.

This clone was counted between two and nine times. The chain has TRBV5-1 and TRBJ1-2; D remains ambiguous. Germline V CDR1 and CDR2: SGHRS, YFSETQ. The CDR3 runs to 15 residues. The V end was cut by 2 bases, the J end by 0 bases, with 11 bases between. The CDR3 DNA reads TGCGCCAGCAGCTTTAGCCCAGATACTAACTATGGCTACACCTTC. Its protein is CASSFSPDTNYGYTF.

V gene TRBV5-5 combines with J gene TRBJ1-3; D remains ambiguous. The CDR3 length is 15 residues. Looked up from germline, CDR1 is SGHKS and CDR2 is YYEKEE (reference sequence). V dropped 3 bases and J dropped 0 bases, with 10 bases sitting between them. CDR3 loop: CASSSTRNSGNTIYF. The CDR3 DNA reads as TGTGCCAGCAGCTCAACGCGGAACTCTGGAAACACCATATATTTT.

The chain couples TRBV14 to TRBJ2-1; D may be TRBD2 (7 bases). Germline CDR1 SGHDN, CDR2 FVKESK. V lost 3 bases to trimming and J lost 8 bases, with 17 bases between them. The CDR3 sequence is 15 residues long. The DNA of the CDR3 is TGTGCCAGCAGCCAGGGGGGGAACAGGGTCCATGAGCAGTTCTTC. This gives the protein CASSQGGNRVHEQFF.

The chain is built from TRBV27 and TRBJ2-1; TRBD1 aligns across 7 bases. This CDR3 is 13 amino acids long. V lost 5 bases to trimming and J lost 9 bases; unmatched junction nucleotides: 7. The germline CDR1 and CDR2 sequences are MNHEY and SMNVEV (reference sequence). CDR3 region: CASSPQGVGEQFF. In nucleotides, the CDR3 is TGTGCCAGCAGTCCTCAGGGGGTCGGTGAGCAGTTCTTC.

The V gene is TRBV4-1, the J gene TRBJ2-5; 9 bases line up with TRBD2. Germline trimming cut 1 base from V and 0 bases from J; bases unmatched to any gene: 0. There are 15 residues in the CDR3. The germline V gene encodes CDR1 MGHRA and CDR2 YSYEKL. DNA of the CDR3: TGCGCCAGCAGCCAAGGCGGGGGGGACCAAGAGACCCAGTACTTC. Translation: CASSQGGGDQETQYF.